Reported below is one T cell receptor beta chain. Its antigen is currently not known. Base qualities are missing; no much larger clone stands one base away. This entry is derived from a study of identical twins (dated by TCRdb to between 2015 and 2016). Broadly, across the study: The study deep-sequenced TCR alpha and beta repertoires from monozygotic twins, unrelated adults of various ages and cord blood to test whether fetal clonotypes persist. To rule out contamination, the twin experiments were replicated at different times with different library preparation protocols. The full study reports these points: Compared with coincidental sharing between unrelated individuals, out-of-frame TCR alpha sequences shared between twins had an excess of sequences with low generation probability. Zero-insertion analyses could be partly confounded by invariant T cells such as MAIT and iNKT, though diverse VJ usage argued against such confounding for most clonotypes. A weaker excess of twin sharing was found in beta out-of-frame sequences because the signal-to-noise ratio was lowered by fewer shared sequences. Abundant cord blood beta clonotypes had fewer insertions, young adult naive repertoires showed a similar but weaker trend, and memory repertoires showed no such trend. Recombination models systematically underestimated out-of-frame TCR alpha sharing in monozygotic twins but agreed with sharing between unrelated individuals. Because the same donors could not be followed over many years, conclusions were based on cross-sectional statistical analysis.

The CDR3 runs 13 residues from the cysteine to the phenylalanine. Just the 39-base CDR3 DNA is kept, in frame starting at base 1. V is cut by 8 bases and J by 2 bases, and the space between the germline ends is 14 bases. CDR1 and CDR2 are read off the germline V gene as SGHRS and YFSETQ. To prepare the library, 5' RACE was applied. TCRdb records Illumina HiSeq 2000 as the sequencer. Template switching added a universal primer binding site, and the final cDNA carried a unique molecular identifier that allowed TCR cDNA molecules to be counted accurately. Specific primers in the conserved constant-segment region were used to synthesize first-strand cDNA for TCR alpha and beta chains. Each cDNA library was double barcoded, with a SMART-Mk sample barcode plus Illumina barcodes, to control for contamination. TruSeq adapter sequences and Illumina sample barcodes were added in two successive PCR steps. The Illumina HiSeq platform was used with custom primers to sequence TCR alpha and beta cDNA libraries. The authors' analysis ran thus. Raw reads were processed with MiGEC to extract unique molecular identifiers, and MiXCR was used to determine CDR3 positions. Recombination models were inferred per individual with the repgenHMM and IGoR tools using an EM algorithm. The analysis of shared clonotypes was done with the tcR package in R, with sharing normalized by the product of cloneset sizes. Out-of-frame nonproductive sequences were analyzed to study raw recombination free of thymic and clonal selection effects. The public sequencing data were trimmed at Q25 with fastp and processed into clonotypes with MiXCR by TCRdb, which kept only in-frame beta chains. Entries are consolidated by CDR3 protein sequence, retaining the most common genes and DNA. The V and J calls shown here were made by TCRdb, not taken from the authors' results. Counted in this sample were fewer than 250,000 distinct CDR3 sequences; 7.5% of them appeared once. The top ten hold about 5.8% of the sample.

Only healthy Caucasian donors were included. Three pairs of female monozygotic twins, all aged roughly 18 to 29 years, made up the twin cohort. CD4+ and CD8+ T cell populations were isolated with positive isolation kits from Invitrogen. A further study also used this sample, focusing on yellow fever vaccine responses in identical twins. From the second report: The T cell response to vaccination in identical twins was reported by the authors to appear partly convergent and partly personalized. Focusing on identical twins, the study followed the T cell clones that responded to the vaccine, and did so with precision.

The rearranged chain carries TRBV5-1 and TRBJ2-7; possibly the D gene is TRBD2, per 5 matching bases. The receptor's source is a woman aged 18-35 years in good health. The sequenced sample consisted of CD8+ T cells sorted from blood. The DNA sequence is TGCGCCAGTATCCGGGAAGGCACCTACGAGCAGTACTTC. Its product reads: CASIREGTYEQYF.